A selection of T cell receptor beta chains follows, all from one sample in a study of OX40 agonist ivuxolimab in advanced cancers. Method: immunoSEQ multiplex PCR; TCRdb's copy keeps in-frame clones and lacks some. Among approximately 79,000 clones listed, about 88% were seen once. The specimen was CD4+ or CD8+ T cells sorted from blood, collected in a trial of the OX40 agonist ivuxolimab. All receptors come from an adult with an advanced solid tumor such as melanoma, head and neck, liver or kidney cancer. CDR3s include the opening cysteine and the closing phenylalanine or tryptophan. The D gene is left open where the match is weak. The size entry is marked missing in some rows and otherwise reads once, few, many or a size class.

TRBV2	.	TRBJ1-1	.	CASSEQGNTEAFF	TGTGCCAGCAGTGAACAGGGGAACACTGAAGCTTTCTTT
TRBV4-1	TRBD1	TRBJ1-1	.	CASSRQGQGNTEAFF	TGCGCCAGCAGCCGCCAAGGACAGGGTAACACTGAAGCTTTCTTT
TRBV7-3	TRBD2	TRBJ2-1	.	CASSLTGVLAGGQVNEQFF	TGTGCCAGCAGCTTAACTGGGGTTCTAGCGGGAGGTCAGGTCAATGAGCAGTTCTTC
TRBV5-1	.	TRBJ1-1	.	CASSLAGFREGGRAFF	TGCGCCAGCAGCTTGGCCGGCTTTAGGGAGGGGGGCAGGGCTTTCTTT
TRBV7-6	.	TRBJ2-1	.	CASSLEPGNEQFF	TGTGCCAGCAGCTTAGAGCCGGGCAATGAGCAGTTCTTC
TRBV30	.	TRBJ1-1	.	CAWSETGYTEAFF	TGTGCCTGGAGTGAGACAGGCTACACTGAAGCTTTCTTT
TRBV4-1	.	TRBJ2-5	.	CASSQANFQETQYF	TGCGCCAGCAGCCAAGCTAACTTCCAAGAGACCCAGTACTTC
TRBV7-3	.	TRBJ1-1	.	CASSLTFRGTEAFF	TGTGCCAGCAGCTTAACGTTCCGCGGCACTGAAGCTTTCTTT
TRBV6-6	.	TRBJ2-7	once	CASSYSNNRDEQYF	TGTGCCAGCAGTTACTCCAACAACAGGGACGAGCAGTACTTC
TRBV6-1	.	TRBJ1-4	.	CASSARGTNEKLFF	TGTGCCAGCAGTGCCCGGGGTACTAATGAAAAACTGTTTTTT
TRBV12-5	TRBD1	TRBJ1-3	.	CASGEDRAGNTIYF	TGTGCTAGTGGCGAAGACAGGGCCGGAAACACCATATATTTT
TRBV12-5	TRBD2	TRBJ2-7	.	CASALGLAGTEQYF	TGTGCTAGTGCCCTGGGACTAGCGGGGACCGAGCAGTACTTC
TRBV5-4	.	TRBJ2-5	.	CASSLFPKHDGETQYF	TGTGCCAGCAGCTTGTTTCCCAAACATGACGGAGAGACCCAGTACTTC
TRBV7-9	.	TRBJ2-3	.	CASTPSADTQYF	TGTGCCAGCACCCCGAGCGCAGATACGCAGTATTTT
TRBV7-9	TRBD1	TRBJ1-4	.	CASSVGQGGGEKLFF	TGTGCCAGCAGCGTCGGACAGGGAGGGGGGGAAAAACTGTTTTTT
TRBV5-1	.	TRBJ1-6	few	CASSLETKASSPLHF	TGCGCCAGCAGCTTGGAGACGAAGGCTAGTTCACCCCTCCACTTT
TRBV19	.	TRBJ2-2	.	CASTMERGGFTGELFF	TGTGCCAGTACCATGGAGAGGGGTGGCTTCACCGGGGAGCTGTTTTTT
TRBV25-1	TRBD2	TRBJ2-5	once	CASSGGGNAETQYF	TGTGCCAGCAGTGGGGGAGGGAACGCAGAGACCCAGTACTTC
TRBV19	.	TRBJ2-7	.	CASSIVGRVSSAQYF	TGTGCCAGTAGTATAGTTGGCAGGGTAAGTTCTGCGCAGTACTTC
TRBV6-5	.	TRBJ1-1	.	CASSYRTEAFF	TGTGCCAGCAGTTACCGCACTGAAGCTTTCTTT
TRBV4-2	TRBD1	TRBJ1-1	.	CASSQVKGASATEAFF	TGTGCCAGCAGCCAAGTTAAGGGGGCGTCTGCCACTGAAGCTTTCTTT
TRBV7-9	.	TRBJ1-6	.	CASSLYPEGGSPLHF	TGTGCCAGCAGCTTATACCCCGAGGGTGGTTCACCCCTCCACTTT
TRBV7-2	.	TRBJ1-5	.	CASSLEYQPQHF	TGTGCCAGCAGCTTAGAGTATCAGCCCCAGCATTTT
TRBV27	.	TRBJ2-7	once	CASRKSSGYEQYF	TGTGCCAGCAGAAAGAGTTCGGGCTACGAGCAGTACTTC
TRBV5-1	.	TRBJ2-5	once	CASSGGSGQETQYF	TGCGCCAGCAGCGGAGGGTCAGGTCAAGAGACCCAGTACTTC
TRBV6-5	.	TRBJ2-2	once	CASRRGTGELFF	TGTGCCAGCAGAAGGGGCACCGGGGAGCTGTTTTTT
TRBV2	TRBD2	TRBJ2-1	.	CASRGLAGSYNEQFF	TGTGCCAGCCGGGGACTAGCGGGGAGCTACAATGAGCAGTTCTTC
TRBV11-1	TRBD1	TRBJ2-1	.	CASGRQGALSSGYNEQFF	TGTGCCAGCGGACGACAGGGGGCGCTTTCATCCGGCTACAATGAGCAGTTCTTC
TRBV6-5	.	TRBJ1-1	.	CASAKNTEAFF	TGTGCCAGCGCAAAGAACACTGAAGCTTTCTTT
TRBV4-3	TRBD1	TRBJ2-3	.	CASSQAGTGGRTQYF	TGCGCCAGCAGCCAAGCCGGGACAGGGGGCCGAACGCAGTATTTT
TRBV6-1	TRBD2	TRBJ2-7	.	CASRSSGSPHEQYF	TGTGCCAGCAGGTCTAGCGGGAGCCCCCACGAGCAGTACTTC
TRBV11-2	TRBD2	TRBJ2-5	.	CASSPRLAQETQYF	TGTGCCAGCAGCCCGCGACTAGCGCAAGAGACCCAGTACTTC
TRBV18	TRBD2	TRBJ2-1	.	CASSQLAGVYNEQFF	TGTGCCAGCTCGCAACTAGCGGGGGTTTACAATGAGCAGTTCTTC
TRBV10-3	.	TRBJ2-7	once	CAISGRADYEQYF	TGTGCCATCAGTGGACGGGCCGACTACGAGCAGTACTTC
TRBV6-1	TRBD1	TRBJ1-4	.	CASSEFAQGVEKLFF	TGTGCCAGCAGTGAATTCGCACAGGGGGTTGAAAAACTGTTTTTT
TRBV5-1	TRBD2	TRBJ2-6	.	CASSKLAVIPGANVLTF	TGCGCCAGCAGCAAACTAGCGGTGATTCCTGGGGCCAACGTCCTGACTTTC
TRBV5-1	TRBD1	TRBJ2-5	.	CASSSGTGGRETQYF	TGCGCCAGCAGCTCAGGGACAGGGGGAAGGGAGACCCAGTACTTC
TRBV7-7	TRBD2	TRBJ2-2	.	CASSAGLAGGNTGELFF	TGTGCCAGCAGCGCCGGACTAGCGGGAGGGAACACCGGGGAGCTGTTTTTT
TRBV20-1	.	TRBJ1-2	few	CSGSQGGSYTF	TGCAGTGGATCGCAGGGTGGTAGCTACACCTTC
TRBV6-6	.	TRBJ1-1	.	CASSDSQGFWSEAFF	TGTGCCAGCAGTGACTCACAGGGCTTTTGGTCTGAAGCTTTCTTT
TRBV6-6	.	TRBJ2-1	.	CASSYQPPRNEQFF	TGTGCCAGCAGTTATCAACCCCCCAGAAATGAGCAGTTCTTC
TRBV7-9	.	TRBJ2-3	.	CASSLPGGGTDTQYF	TGTGCCAGCAGCCTCCCCGGGGGCGGCACAGATACGCAGTATTTT
TRBV28	.	TRBJ1-1	.	CASSAHRDNTEAFF	TGTGCCAGCAGTGCCCACCGGGACAACACTGAAGCTTTCTTT
TRBV11-2	.	TRBJ2-7	.	CASSLAVGVRYEQYF	TGTGCCAGCAGCTTAGCGGTAGGAGTGCGTTACGAGCAGTACTTC
TRBV30	.	TRBJ2-5	.	CAWRRGRYQETQYF	TGTGCCTGGAGACGGGGTCGCTACCAAGAGACCCAGTACTTC
TRBV5-4	.	TRBJ1-2	.	CASSLDPGAGGGGGYGYTF	TGTGCCAGCAGCTTGGACCCGGGGGCAGGCGGCGGTGGTGGCTATGGCTACACCTTC
TRBV21-1	.	TRBJ1-5	.	CASSKGKHSNQPQHF	TGTGCCAGCAGCAAGGGCAAGCATAGCAATCAGCCCCAGCATTTT
TRBV19	.	TRBJ1-5	.	CASSLGDRSNQPQHF	TGTGCCAGTAGTCTAGGCGACCGTAGCAATCAGCCCCAGCATTTT
TRBV5-5	.	TRBJ2-5	.	CASSLRAIQETQYF	TGTGCCAGCAGCTTGAGGGCTATCCAAGAGACCCAGTACTTC
TRBV13	.	TRBJ1-6	.	CASAGQGTSSYNSPLHF	TGTGCCAGCGCAGGGCAGGGCACGAGCTCCTATAATTCACCCCTCCACTTT
TRBV5-1	TRBD1	TRBJ1-4	.	CASSQGQGSEKLFF	TGCGCCAGCAGTCAGGGACAGGGGAGTGAAAAACTGTTTTTT
TRBV19	TRBD2	TRBJ2-5	.	CASSQGTSGGQETQYF	TGTGCCAGTAGTCAAGGGACTAGCGGGGGTCAAGAGACCCAGTACTTC
TRBV5-4	.	TRBJ1-2	.	CASSPEPGYGYTF	TGTGCCAGCAGCCCGGAACCTGGATACGGCTACACCTTC
TRBV19	.	TRBJ1-2	.	CASMEFGSYGYTF	TGTGCCAGTATGGAATTTGGTTCCTATGGCTACACCTTC
TRBV5-1	.	TRBJ2-3	.	CASSLIDDTQYF	TGCGCCAGCAGCTTGATCGATGATACGCAGTATTTT
TRBV27	.	TRBJ1-2	.	CASSYRDLGGYTF	TGTGCCAGCAGCTACAGGGATTTGGGCGGCTACACCTTC
TRBV6-5	.	TRBJ2-4	.	CASSYTVILAKNIQYF	TGTGCCAGCAGTTACACAGTCATACTAGCCAAAAACATTCAGTACTTC
TRBV29-1	.	TRBJ2-3	.	CSVVFPGTGTDTQYF	TGCAGCGTTGTGTTTCCCGGGACGGGCACAGATACGCAGTATTTT
TRBV9	.	TRBJ1-1	few	CASSVATPQGTEAFF	TGTGCCAGCAGCGTGGCAACCCCCCAAGGAACTGAAGCTTTCTTT